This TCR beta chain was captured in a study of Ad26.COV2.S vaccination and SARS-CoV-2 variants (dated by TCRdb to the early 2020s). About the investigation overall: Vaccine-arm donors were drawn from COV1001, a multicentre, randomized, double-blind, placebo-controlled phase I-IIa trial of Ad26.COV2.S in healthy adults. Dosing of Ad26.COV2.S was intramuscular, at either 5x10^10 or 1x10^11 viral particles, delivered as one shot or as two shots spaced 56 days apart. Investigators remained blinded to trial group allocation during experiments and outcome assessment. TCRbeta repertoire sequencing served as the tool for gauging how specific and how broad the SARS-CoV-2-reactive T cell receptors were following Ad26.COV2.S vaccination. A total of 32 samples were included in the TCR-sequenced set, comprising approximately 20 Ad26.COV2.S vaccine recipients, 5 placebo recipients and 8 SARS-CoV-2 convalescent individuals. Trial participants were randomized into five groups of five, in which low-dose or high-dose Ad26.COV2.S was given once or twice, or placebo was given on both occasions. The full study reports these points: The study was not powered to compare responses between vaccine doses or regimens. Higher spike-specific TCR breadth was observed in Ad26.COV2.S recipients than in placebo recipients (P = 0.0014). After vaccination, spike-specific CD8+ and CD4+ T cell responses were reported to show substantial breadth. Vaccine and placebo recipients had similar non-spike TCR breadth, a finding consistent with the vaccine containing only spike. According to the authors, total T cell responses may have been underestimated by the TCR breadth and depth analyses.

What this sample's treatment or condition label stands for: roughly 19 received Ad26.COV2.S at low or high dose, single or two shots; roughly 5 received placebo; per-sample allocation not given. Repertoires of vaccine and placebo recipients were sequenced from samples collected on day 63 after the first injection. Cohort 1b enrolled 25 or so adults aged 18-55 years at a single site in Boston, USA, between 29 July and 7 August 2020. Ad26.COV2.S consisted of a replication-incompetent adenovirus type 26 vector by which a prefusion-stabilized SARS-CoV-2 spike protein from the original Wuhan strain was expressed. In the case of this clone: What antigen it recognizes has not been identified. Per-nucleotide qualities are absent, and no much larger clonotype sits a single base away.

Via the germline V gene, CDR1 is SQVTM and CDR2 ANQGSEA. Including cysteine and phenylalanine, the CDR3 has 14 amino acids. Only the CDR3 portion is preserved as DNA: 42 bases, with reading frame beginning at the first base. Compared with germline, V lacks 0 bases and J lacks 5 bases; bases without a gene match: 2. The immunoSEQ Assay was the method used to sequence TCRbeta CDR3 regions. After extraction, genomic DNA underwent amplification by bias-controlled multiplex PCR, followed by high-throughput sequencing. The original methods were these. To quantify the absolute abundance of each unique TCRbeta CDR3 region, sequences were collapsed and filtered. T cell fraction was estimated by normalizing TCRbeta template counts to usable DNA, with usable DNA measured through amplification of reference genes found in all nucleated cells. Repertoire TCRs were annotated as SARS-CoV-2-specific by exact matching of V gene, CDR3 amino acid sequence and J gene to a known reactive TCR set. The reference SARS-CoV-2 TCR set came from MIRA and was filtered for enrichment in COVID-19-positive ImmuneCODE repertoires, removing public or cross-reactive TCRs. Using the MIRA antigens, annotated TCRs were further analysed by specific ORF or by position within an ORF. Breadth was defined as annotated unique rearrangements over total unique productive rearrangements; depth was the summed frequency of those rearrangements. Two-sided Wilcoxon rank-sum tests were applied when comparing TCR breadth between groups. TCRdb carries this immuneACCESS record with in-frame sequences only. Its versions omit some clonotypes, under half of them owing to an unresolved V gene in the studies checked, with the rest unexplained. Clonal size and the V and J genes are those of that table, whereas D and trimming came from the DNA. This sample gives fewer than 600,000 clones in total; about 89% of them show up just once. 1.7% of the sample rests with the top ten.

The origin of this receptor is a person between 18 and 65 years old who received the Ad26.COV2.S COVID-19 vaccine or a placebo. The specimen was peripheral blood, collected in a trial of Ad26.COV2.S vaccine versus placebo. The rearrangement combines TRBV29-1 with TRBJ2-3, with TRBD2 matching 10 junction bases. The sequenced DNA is TGCAGCGTTGAAGATGCTAGCGGGGGAGATACGCAGTATTTT. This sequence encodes CSVEDASGGDTQYF.